Below, 30 T cell receptor beta chains from the same sample are listed, as sequenced in a study of high-grade serous ovarian cancer treatment subgroups. Tumor samples were taken before definitive surgery or chemotherapy. Sequenced by immunoSEQ multiplex PCR; TCRdb stores in-frame clones only, minus some. The sample yields about 1,900 clones, 82% seen once. The sequencing sample was made of tumor tissue. The source is a human donor with high-grade serous ovarian cancer.

The chain is built from TRBV4-2 and TRBJ2-1; TRBD2 matches at 7 bases. The junction had 9 bases not matched to a gene; V was cut back by 1 base and J by 9 bases. The CDR3 extends over 15 amino acids. CDR1 LGHNA and CDR2 YNFKEQ come from the germline V gene. The CDR3 region has the DNA TGTGCCAGCAGCCAAGCGAGCGGGATCAATGGTGAGCAGTTCTTC. Its protein is CASSQASGINGEQFF.

This clone is large within its sample. The rearrangement uses TRBV5-1 and TRBJ1-2, with D possibly being TRBD1 (5 bases). This CDR3 spans 14 amino acids. CDR1 is SGHRS, CDR2 YFSETQ, per germline. The V and J ends lost 0 bases and 3 bases respectively, with 9 bases between them. The CDR3 is CASSLAGTDYGYTF. The CDR3, as DNA: TGCGCCAGCAGCTTGGCCGGGACCGACTATGGCTACACCTTC.

This clone was observed once. In DNA form, the CDR3 reads TGCGCCAGCAGCCAGCCAGGGGTGGACTACGAGCAGTACTTC. This gives the protein CASSQPGVDYEQYF. This rearrangement joins TRBV4-1 to TRBJ2-7, with D perhaps TRBD1 (6 bases). Germline V lookup: CDR1 MGHRA, CDR2 YSYEKL. This CDR3 is built from 14 residues. V dropped 3 bases and J dropped 3 bases, with 12 bases sitting between them.

This CDR3 is CASSPNWQGEAFF. The CDR3 DNA reads as TGTGCCAGCAGCCCGAATTGGCAGGGTGAAGCTTTCTTT. The gene calls are TRBV5-5 and TRBJ1-1, with D perhaps TRBD1 (5 bases). The CDR3 has 13 residues. Trimming shortened V by 4 bases and J by 7 bases, and 14 bases separated the two germline ends. Germline V gives CDR1 SGHKS, CDR2 YYEKEE (reference sequence).

This clone was counted once. This chain joins TRBV9 and TRBJ2-2; 7 positions agree with TRBD2. Germline V CDR1 and CDR2: SGDLS, YYNGEE. There are 16 residues in the CDR3. The ends lost 4 bases at V and 1 base at J; junction bases unmatched: 7. In DNA form, the CDR3 reads TGTGCCAGCAGCCCCCGGGGGGTATGGAACACCGGGGAGCTGTTTTTT. It translates to CASSPRGVWNTGELFF.

This clone has just a few counts. V is TRBV28 and J is TRBJ1-2; 10 bases are shared with TRBD1. V dropped 5 bases and J dropped 7; count of bases not matched to a gene: 4. The CDR3 is made up of 13 amino acids. Germline V gene lookup returns CDR1 MDHEN and CDR2 SYDVKM. The CDR3 region has the DNA TGTGCCAGCAGTCGAGGACAGGGGGGTGGCTACACCTTC. The encoded protein is CASSRGQGGGYTF.

The chain links TRBV2 to TRBJ1-6; 9 nucleotides agree with TRBD1. Trimming at V came to 6 bases and at J to 7 bases, leaving 7 bases not matched to a gene. The CDR3 is 15 amino acids. Germline CDR1 is SNHLY and CDR2 is FYNNEI. CDR3 protein: CASRGQGPLNSPLHF. CDR3 in DNA: TGTGCCAGCAGGGGACAGGGACCTTTAAATTCACCCCTCCACTTT.

This chain connects TRBV4-3 to TRBJ2-1; 11 nucleotides match TRBD2. V dropped 4 bases and J dropped 9; count of bases not matched to a gene: 8. This CDR3 spans 15 amino acids. CDR1 LGHNA and CDR2 YSLEER come from the germline V gene. CDR3 nucleotide sequence: TGCGCCAGCAGCCCCTTAGCGGGGGGGCATGGTGAGCAGTTCTTC. It is translated as CASSPLAGGHGEQFF.

The V and J genes are TRBV7-2 and TRBJ1-3; D gene uncertain. Trimming took 3 bases from V and 4 from J, leaving 13 bases between them. Per germline, CDR1 SGHTA and CDR2 FQGNSA. The CDR3 spans 15 residues. The CDR3 here is CASSLVFSGGNTIYF. The CDR3, as DNA: TGTGCCAGCAGCTTGGTTTTCTCCGGGGGAAACACCATATATTTT. Together with reference TRBV7-2 and TRBJ1-3, the CDR3 gives the full variable domain: GAGVSQSPSNKVTEKGKDVELRCDPISGHTALYWYRQSLGQGLEFLIYFQGNSAPDKSGLPSDRFSAERTGGSVSTLTIQRTQQEDSAVYLCASSLVFSGGNTIYFGEGSWLTVV.

V gene TRBV7-2 combines with J gene TRBJ2-3; a possible D gene is TRBD2 (8 bases). V dropped 1 base and J dropped 2 bases, with 22 bases sitting between them. This CDR3 spans 19 amino acids. Germline values: CDR1 SGHTA, CDR2 FQGNSA. CDR3 in amino acids: CASSLVGGWAGGPTDTQYF. The CDR3 DNA follows: TGTGCCAGCAGCTTAGTAGGGGGCTGGGCGGGGGGTCCCACAGATACGCAGTATTTT.

The genes are TRBV15 and TRBJ2-2; D gene ambiguous. Germline lookup yields CDR1 LNHNV and CDR2 YYDKDF (reference sequence). This CDR3 comprises 14 residues. The ends were cut back, 1 base at V and 0 bases at J, with 3 bases in the middle. This chain's CDR3 is CATSRGTNTGELFF. The CDR3 DNA is TGTGCCACCAGCAGAGGAACGAACACCGGGGAGCTGTTTTTT.

This clone was seen once. The chain recombines TRBV2 with TRBJ1-2; no reliable D call. Looked up from germline, CDR1 is SNHLY and CDR2 is FYNNEI. V was shortened by 8 bases and J by 5 bases, with 15 bases between the two germline ends. This CDR3 comprises 13 residues. The CDR3 sequence is CASVWRQQYGYTF. The DNA of the CDR3 is TGTGCCAGCGTCTGGCGGCAGCAATATGGCTACACCTTC.

This clone showed up just a few times. V usage is TRBV7-6 and J usage is TRBJ2-2, with 8 bases fitting TRBD1. J lost 7 bases, V lost 5 bases, and 6 bases had no gene match. Germline CDR1 SGHVS, CDR2 FNYEAQ. This CDR3 spans 14 amino acids. The CDR3 reads CASSPQGAGGELFF. In DNA form, the CDR3 reads TGTGCCAGCAGCCCTCAGGGGGCCGGCGGGGAGCTGTTTTTT.

The chain couples TRBV29-1 to TRBJ1-2; TRBD1 might be the D (6 bases). The V gene's germline CDR1 is SQVTM and CDR2 ANQGSEA. CDR3 length equals 14 residues. V lost 2 bases and J lost 1, with 11 bases in between. CDR3: CSVERQGSNYGYTF. For the CDR3, the DNA is TGCAGCGTTGAAAGGCAGGGGAGTAACTATGGCTACACCTTC.

The chain has TRBV20-1 and TRBJ2-7, with D unresolved. Between the trimmed V and J ends, which lost 3 bases and 10 bases, there was a span of 13 bases. The CDR3 is 11 residues long. Germline lookup yields CDR1 DFQATT and CDR2 SNEGSKA (reference sequence). CDR3 region: CSASIRQIQYV. The CDR3, as DNA: TGCAGTGCTAGTATCCGACAAATTCAGTACGTC.

The V call is TRBV11-3, the J call TRBJ2-7; TRBD1 aligns across 8 bases. The CDR3 consists of 15 residues. Germline lookup yields CDR1 SGHNT and CDR2 YENEEA. V shed 0 bases and J 3 bases; nucleotides not matched to a gene: 4. CDR3 DNA: TGTGCCAGCAGCTTAGATCCGGGACAGGTCTACGAGCAGTACTTC. It is translated as CASSLDPGQVYEQYF. Drawing the rest from reference TRBV11-3 and TRBJ2-7, the complete variable domain is EAGVVQSPRYKIIEKKQPVAFWCNPISGHNTLYWYLQNLGQGPELLIRYENEEAVDDSQLPKDRFSAERLKGVDSTLKIQPAELGDSAVYLCASSLDPGQVYEQYFGPGTRLTVT.

The chain recombines TRBV7-9 with TRBJ2-2, with D possibly being TRBD1 or TRBD2 (6 bases each). Trimming shortened V by 2 bases and J by 5 bases, and 15 bases separated the two germline ends. Germline CDR1 SEHNR, CDR2 FQNEAQ (reference sequence). The CDR3 length is 16 residues. This CDR3 is CASSLRSGGGTGELFF. Written as DNA, the CDR3 is TGTGCCAGCAGCTTAAGAAGCGGAGGGGGGACCGGGGAGCTGTTTTTT.

The chain carries TRBV6-1 and TRBJ1-5; 9 positions match TRBD1. The CDR3 is made up of 15 amino acids. CDR1 and CDR2 (germline): MNHNS, SASEGT. V was clipped by 6 bases and J by 7 bases; unmatched bases: 10. CDR3 sequence reads: CASSPTTGGGQPQHF. The CDR3 DNA is TGTGCCAGCAGCCCTACGACAGGGGGTGGGCAGCCCCAGCATTTT.

The chain carries TRBV6-1 and TRBJ1-5, with a tentative D call TRBD1 (5 bases). The CDR3 consists of 14 residues. Looked up from germline, CDR1 is MNHNS and CDR2 is SASEGT. V was trimmed by 7 bases and J by 6 bases, leaving 16 bases between them. The CDR3 bases are TGTGCCAGCAAAATTATGGGGGGTGGTCAGCCCCAGCATTTT. Translating gives CASKIMGGGQPQHF.

V and J are TRBV5-4 and TRBJ2-2; D is possibly TRBD2 (6 bases). Trimming took off 4 bases at V and 5 bases at J, with 18 bases between the two ends. The CDR3 loop spans 16 amino acids. Germline loops: CDR1 SGHNT, CDR2 YYREEE (reference sequence). The CDR3 sequence: CASSVPGTRGTGELFF. Written as DNA, the CDR3 is TGTGCCAGCAGCGTCCCCGGGACTCGGGGGACCGGGGAGCTGTTTTTT.

The V gene is TRBV7-2, the J gene TRBJ2-5; TRBD1 might be the D (5 bases). The germline gives CDR1 SGHTA, CDR2 FQGNSA. Trimming removed 4 bases at V and 1 base at J, with 10 bases between. The CDR3 contains 14 residues. CDR3 amino acids: CASSYDRSQETQYF. CDR3 DNA sequence: TGTGCCAGCAGCTACGACAGATCCCAAGAGACCCAGTACTTC. Drawing the rest from reference TRBV7-2 and TRBJ2-5, the complete variable domain is GAGVSQSPSNKVTEKGKDVELRCDPISGHTALYWYRQSLGQGLEFLIYFQGNSAPDKSGLPSDRFSAERTGGSVSTLTIQRTQQEDSAVYLCASSYDRSQETQYFGPGTRLLVL.

V is TRBV6-9 and J is TRBJ1-4, with 10 bases matching TRBD1. Germline values: CDR1 MNHGY, CDR2 SVAAGI. CDR3 length: 15 residues. The trim removed 4 bases at V and 9 bases at J, leaving 8 bases unmatched. The CDR3 sequence: CASSFRQGAVKKLFF. Written as DNA, the CDR3 is TGTGCCAGCAGTTTTAGACAGGGGGCGGTGAAAAAACTGTTTTTT.

The V call is TRBV2, the J call TRBJ1-2; D is unclear. The length of the CDR3 is 13 residues. Germline V lookup: CDR1 SNHLY, CDR2 FYNNEI. Trimming shortened V by 3 bases and J by 3 bases, and 8 bases separated the two germline ends. The DNA for the CDR3 is TGTGCCAGCAGTGACGACGGATACTATGGCTACACCTTC. Protein sequence: CASSDDGYYGYTF.

This chain connects TRBV7-6 to TRBJ1-4; 7 bases match TRBD1. CDR1 and CDR2 from the germline V gene are SGHVS and FNYEAQ. V was clipped by 4 bases and J by 7 bases; unmatched bases: 9. The CDR3 runs to 15 residues. The CDR3 reads CASSSHRGGGEKLFF. CDR3 DNA: TGTGCCAGCAGCTCACACAGGGGTGGGGGTGAAAAACTGTTTTTT.

This chain links TRBV2 with TRBJ1-5; 11 bases match TRBD1. This CDR3 has 15 amino acids. The germline V gene has CDR1 SNHLY and CDR2 FYNNEI. J was trimmed by 7 bases and V by 6 bases; bases with no gene match: 8. CDR3 protein: CASSPGQGAWQPQHF. CDR3 coding DNA: TGTGCCAGCAGCCCCGGACAGGGGGCATGGCAGCCCCAGCATTTT.

The V and J genes are TRBV7-9 and TRBJ1-2; TRBD1 matches 8 bases. Germline V lookup: CDR1 SEHNR, CDR2 FQNEAQ (reference sequence). V was pared by 3 bases and J by 4 bases, with 4 bases of the junction left unmatched. The CDR3 totals 14 residues. The CDR3 sequence is CASSLGTGTYGYTF. CDR3 coding DNA: TGTGCCAGCAGCTTGGGGACAGGCACCTATGGCTACACCTTC.

This clone was picked up one time. The gene calls are TRBV6-5 and TRBJ1-3, with D possibly matching TRBD1 (6 bases). V was cut by 4 bases and J by 2 bases, with 12 bases left in between. The CDR3 runs to 15 residues. Germline V lookup: CDR1 MNHEY, CDR2 SVGAGI. Here the CDR3 reads CASSSTGATGNTIYF. As DNA, the CDR3 is TGTGCCAGCAGTTCGACAGGTGCAACTGGAAACACCATATATTTT.

The chain uses TRBV5-1 and TRBJ1-6, with D tentatively TRBD1 (6 bases). CDR3 length: 15 residues. Germline values: CDR1 SGHRS, CDR2 YFSETQ. V lost 4 bases and J lost 2, with 10 bases in between. In nucleotides, the CDR3 is TGCGCCAGCAGCGCAGGGGATACCTATAATTCACCCCTCCACTTT. Protein sequence: CASSAGDTYNSPLHF.

V is TRBV11-2 and J is TRBJ2-3; D unresolved. V lost 5 bases to trimming and J lost 1 base, with 16 bases between them. The germline V gene encodes CDR1 SGHAT and CDR2 FQNNGV. The CDR3 has 16 amino acids. The CDR3 spells CASSPHGLLRTDTQYF. For the CDR3, the DNA is TGTGCCAGCAGCCCCCATGGCCTCCTACGCACAGATACGCAGTATTTT. The full variable domain, its missing parts supplied by reference TRBV11-2 and TRBJ2-3, is EAGVAQSPRYKIIEKRQSVAFWCNPISGHATLYWYQQILGQGPKLLIQFQNNGVVDDSQLPKDRFSAERLKGVDSTLKIQPAKLEDSAVYLCASSPHGLLRTDTQYFGPGTRLTVL.

The rearrangement joins TRBV25-1 to TRBJ1-2; TRBD1 might be the D (6 bases). This CDR3 spans 13 amino acids. V lost 4 bases, J lost 5 bases, and 11 bases lay in between. The V gene's germline CDR1 is MGHDK and CDR2 SYGVNS. In DNA form, the CDR3 reads TGTGCCAGCAGTGTTGCAGGGGATTATGGCTACACCTTC. This encodes CASSVAGDYGYTF.